This T cell receptor (beta chain) emerged from a study of blood T cell repertoires in COVID-19. Overall study context: Samples of COVID-19 (acute and convalescent) were obtained from the United States, Italy and Spain. PBMCs, B-cell-depleted T cells, or T cells were the source of the cDNA or gDNA that made up the material.

Per the germline V gene, CDR1 is SGHNT and CDR2 is YYREEE (reference sequence). The length of the CDR3 is 15 residues. The J segment lost 2 bases and the V segment lost 2 bases, leaving 6 bases of the junction unmatched. Source study methods: It was from reference gene primer amplification that nucleated cell counts were estimated. TCRdb keeps only in-frame clones here, not all; method: immunoSEQ multiplex PCR. For V, J and clone size, that table is used; D and trimming come from the DNA. The data contain about 290,000 clones, 85% to 90% of them singletons. The chain has TRBV5-4 and TRBJ2-5; 7 bases align to TRBD1. The origin of this receptor is a man between 40 and 49 years old with acute or convalescent COVID-19. The sequencing input was peripheral blood. The CDR3 here is CASSFRDSLQETQYF. The CDR3 nucleotides are TGTGCCAGCAGCTTCCGGGACAGCTTACAAGAGACCCAGTACTTC.